This T cell receptor beta chain was sequenced in a study of CD8+ T cells in alopecia areata. Sample treatment: oral pan-JAK inhibitor, 5-10 mg twice daily. CDR3 length equals 14 residues. The V and J ends lost 0 bases and 2 bases respectively, with 10 bases between them. CDR1 GTSNPN and CDR2 SVGIG come from the germline V gene (reference sequence). As the sequencing template, cDNA was produced by extracting RNA and reverse transcribing it. Assay: immunoSEQ multiplex PCR; the TCRdb copy retains only in-frame clones and omits some. The sample includes 150,000 to 200,000 clones, around 60% seen only once; the top ten take around 13%.

The sequenced sample was CD8+ T cells sorted from blood, obtained at week 24, from a patient treated with tofacitinib. V usage is TRBV30 and J usage is TRBJ1-2, with a possible D match to TRBD1 (5 bases). This TCR was sampled from a human donor with alopecia areata. The CDR3 is CAWSVWAGNYGYTF. The CDR3 bases are TGTGCCTGGAGTGTATGGGCAGGGAACTATGGCTACACCTTC.